The 25 T cell receptor beta chains below come from one sample, sequenced in a study of T cell repertoires in cytomegalovirus infection. TCRdb passed the reads through MiXCR, listing each CDR3 protein once. The sample yields about 300,000 distinct CDR3 sequences, about 25% seen once. Sequenced input: PBMCs. The receptor set was obtained from a human donor in good health (CMV status not recorded). Some clones in this sample may be carry-over from other donors' samples.

Many counts were recorded for this clonotype. CDR3: CASSLLGGPSSYNEQFF. The CDR3 DNA reads as TGTGCCAGCAGCCTCCTTGGGGGGCCTAGCTCCTACAATGAGCAGTTCTTC. J is TRBJ2-1 and V is TRBV7-2, with D perhaps being TRBD1 or TRBD2 (6 bases each). This CDR3 has 17 amino acids. Trimming pared 5 bases from V and 0 bases from J, leaving 17 bases between. Germline V gene lookup returns CDR1 SGHTA and CDR2 FQGNSA.

This sequence joins TRBV7-9 and TRBJ2-7, with 8 bases aligning to TRBD1. Germline CDR1 and CDR2: SEHNR and FQNEAQ (reference sequence). V gave up 5 bases and J gave up 3 bases; unmatched junction bases: 6. There are 14 residues in the CDR3. CDR3 DNA: TGTGCCAGCAGCCAACGACAGGGGCTCTACGAGCAGTACTTC. Protein sequence: CASSQRQGLYEQYF.

This clonotype has more than one count but fewer than ten. V usage is TRBV5-6 and J usage is TRBJ2-2; TRBD2 might be the D (5 bases). Germline V lookup: CDR1 SGHDT, CDR2 YYEEEE. V dropped 0 bases and J dropped 4 bases, with 10 bases sitting between them. The CDR3 has 15 amino acids. The CDR3 DNA reads as TGTGCCAGCAGCTTGGCATGGGGAGTCACCGGGGAGCTGTTTTTT. The encoded protein is CASSLAWGVTGELFF.

The chain is built from TRBV29-1 and TRBJ2-5; perhaps TRBD1 as D (6 bases). CDR3 length: 14 residues. Germline V gene lookup returns CDR1 SQVTM and CDR2 ANQGSEA. Trimming shortened V by 6 bases and J by 5 bases, and 19 bases separated the two germline ends. The CDR3 region is CSVTTTGIGETQYF. The DNA of the CDR3 is TGCAGCGTAACGACTACAGGGATAGGGGAGACCCAGTACTTC.

This clonotype was seen at least ten times. The chain carries TRBV7-2 and TRBJ1-2; D is undetermined. The V gene lost 2 bases and the J gene lost 2 bases, with 15 bases spanning the gap. Germline-derived CDR1 and CDR2 are SGHTA and FQGNSA. The CDR3 is made up of 16 amino acids. The CDR3 protein is CASSLTARAENYGYTF. CDR3 coding DNA: TGTGCCAGCAGCTTAACGGCGCGGGCCGAGAACTATGGCTACACCTTC.

There are a few counts of this clonotype. The V and J genes are TRBV7-2 and TRBJ2-1, with 10 positions matching TRBD2. V lost 0 bases, J lost 10 bases, and 12 bases stayed unmatched. Germline V CDR1 and CDR2: SGHTA, FQGNSA. The CDR3 covers 17 residues. CDR3 region: CASSLAIGAGGPGEQFF. CDR3 in DNA: TGTGCCAGCAGCTTAGCGATTGGAGCGGGGGGGCCTGGGGAGCAGTTCTTC.

This clonotype was seen a few times. The V and J genes are TRBV20-1 and TRBJ2-5, with TRBD2 matching over 9 bases. The V segment lost 3 bases and the J segment 5 bases; nucleotides outside the gene matches: 7. Germline lookup yields CDR1 DFQATT and CDR2 SNEGSKA (reference sequence). The CDR3 covers 14 residues. CDR3 DNA sequence: TGCAGTGCTAGGCATGCGGGGGGGCGGGAGACCCAGTACTTC. Its translation: CSARHAGGRETQYF.

This clonotype came up many times. The chain employs TRBV7-2 and TRBJ2-1, with 10 positions matching TRBD2. CDR1 SGHTA and CDR2 FQGNSA come from the germline V gene. CDR3 size: 15 residues. Trimming removed 1 base from V and 3 bases from J; junction bases left unmatched: 0. The CDR3 DNA sequence: TGTGCCAGCAGCTTAGGACTAGCGGGCTACAATGAGCAGTTCTTC. This codes for CASSLGLAGYNEQFF.

This rearrangement joins TRBV14 to TRBJ2-1, with D possibly TRBD1 on 5 matching bases. Trimming cost V 3 bases and J 6 bases, with 18 bases left between them. CDR1 and CDR2 (germline): SGHDN, FVKESK. CDR3 size: 16 residues. DNA of the CDR3: TGTGCCAGCAGCCAGCTGCGGCAGGGCCCCCTCAATGAGCAGTTCTTC. This sequence encodes CASSQLRQGPLNEQFF.

The gene calls are TRBV12-3 or TRBV12-4 and TRBJ2-6; D possibly uses TRBD1 or TRBD2 (5 bases each). The ends were cut back, 5 bases at V and 4 bases at J, with 21 bases in the middle. CDR3 length: 18 residues. In DNA, the CDR3 is TGTGCCAGCAGTCCAAGGGACGGGCGGAGTTCAGGGGCCAACGTCCTGACTTTC. This sequence encodes CASSPRDGRSSGANVLTF.

This clonotype was observed many times. J is TRBJ1-2 and V is TRBV7-2; 9 bases line up with TRBD1. The germline V gene encodes CDR1 SGHTA and CDR2 FQGNSA. The CDR3 is 15 amino acids. The ends lost 2 bases at V and 8 bases at J; junction bases unmatched: 9. The CDR3 DNA sequence: TGTGCCAGCAGCTTATCATTTACAGGGGGCGGCGGCTACACCTTC. It translates to CASSLSFTGGGGYTF.

The rearrangement uses TRBV20-1 and TRBJ2-2; 7 bases map to TRBD2. The CDR3 runs 15 residues. V lost 3 bases, J lost 1 base, and 5 bases stayed unmatched. Germline V gene sequence: CDR1 DFQATT, CDR2 SNEGSKA (reference sequence). CDR3 amino acids: CSARSGLGNTGELFF. The CDR3 DNA is TGCAGTGCTAGGTCCGGACTAGGGAACACCGGGGAGCTGTTTTTT.

V gene TRBV28 combines with J gene TRBJ1-5; D is unresolved. Trimming took off 6 bases at V and 5 bases at J, with 8 bases between the two ends. This CDR3 is 12 amino acids long. The germline V gene encodes CDR1 MDHEN and CDR2 SYDVKM. The CDR3 loop is CASRKEYQPQHF. CDR3 coding DNA: TGTGCCAGCAGGAAGGAGTATCAGCCCCAGCATTTT.

The gene calls are TRBV19 and TRBJ1-5; D call uncertain. The V end was cut by 2 bases, the J end by 2 bases, with 7 bases between. The V gene's germline CDR1 is LNHDA and CDR2 SQIVND (reference sequence). CDR3 length: 14 residues. The CDR3 protein is CASSIMSGNQPQHF. CDR3 nucleotides: TGTGCCAGTAGTATAATGTCAGGCAATCAGCCCCAGCATTTT.

This clonotype appeared a few times. This chain joins TRBV12-3 or TRBV12-4 and TRBJ1-2; D gene unclear. The germline V and J ends were trimmed by 3 bases and 6 bases, with 8 bases remaining between them. The CDR3 is 12 residues long. The CDR3 coding sequence is TGTGCCAGCAGTTTTTGGGGAGATGGCTACACCTTC. Protein: CASSFWGDGYTF.

This clonotype was counted ten times or more. This chain connects TRBV7-2 to TRBJ2-2; no clear D. The germline gives CDR1 SGHTA, CDR2 FQGNSA. This CDR3 has 18 residues. V gave up 3 bases and J gave up 7 bases, with 24 bases separating them. This CDR3 is CASSFRPGGPRKDGELFF. CDR3 bases: TGTGCCAGCAGCTTTCGACCCGGTGGACCGCGGAAGGACGGGGAGCTGTTTTTT. The full variable domain, rest sourced from reference TRBV7-2 and TRBJ2-2, is GAGVSQSPSNKVTEKGKDVELRCDPISGHTALYWYRQSLGQGLEFLIYFQGNSAPDKSGLPSDRFSAERTGGSVSTLTIQRTQQEDSAVYLCASSFRPGGPRKDGELFFGEGSRLTVL.

The gene calls are TRBV20-1 and TRBJ2-5; 10 bases fit TRBD2. The germline V gene encodes CDR1 DFQATT and CDR2 SNEGSKA (reference sequence). V gave up 0 bases and J gave up 5 bases; unmatched junction bases: 6. The CDR3 runs to 15 residues. The CDR3 DNA follows: TGCAGTGCTAGAGACAAAACTAGCGGGACCGAGACCCAGTACTTC. The encoded protein is CSARDKTSGTETQYF.

There are a few counts of this clonotype. The chain has TRBV28 and TRBJ2-1; D may match TRBD1 or TRBD2 (6 bases each). There are 15 residues in the CDR3. The V end lost 3 bases, the J end lost 2 bases, and 11 bases lay between the germline ends. Looked up from germline, CDR1 is MDHEN and CDR2 is SYDVKM. In nucleotides, the CDR3 is TGTGCCAGCAGTTTTACAGGGAGGCCCTACAATGAGCAGTTCTTC. Protein sequence: CASSFTGRPYNEQFF.

V gene TRBV28 combines with J gene TRBJ1-5, with TRBD1 as a possible D gene (5 bases). V lost 4 bases and J 5 bases, leaving 15 bases between the germline ends. CDR1 and CDR2 (germline): MDHEN, SYDVKM. This CDR3 comprises 15 residues. The DNA of the CDR3 is TGTGCCAGCAGTTCCGGGGTGGGACCTGATCAGCCCCAGCATTTT. It translates to CASSSGVGPDQPQHF.

This clonotype appeared many times. CDR3: CASSPKRVGYEQYF. Here the CDR3 DNA reads TGTGCCAGCAGCCCAAAGAGGGTCGGCTACGAGCAGTACTTC. The chain uses TRBV7-6 and TRBJ2-7; maybe TRBD2 (5 bases). The CDR3 is made up of 14 amino acids. Germline V CDR1 and CDR2: SGHVS, FNYEAQ. V was trimmed by 5 bases and J by 3 bases, leaving 14 bases between them.

This clonotype has more than one count but fewer than ten. The junction and the germline gene differ at one end; a read error may be behind it. The V call is TRBV7-6, the J call TRBJ2-1; tentative D call: TRBD2 (6 bases). CDR1 SGHVS and CDR2 FNYEAQ come from the germline V gene. The CDR3 consists of 13 residues. In nucleotides, the CDR3 is TGTGCCAGCAGCTTAGCGCGGGGACGGGAGCCGTTCTTC. This gives the protein CASSLARGREPFF.

This clonotype was picked up a small number of times. The chain links TRBV29-1 to TRBJ2-1, with TRBD2 identical over 7 bases. This CDR3 spans 14 amino acids. The germline V gene encodes CDR1 SQVTM and CDR2 ANQGSEA. J lost 5 bases, V lost 5 bases, and 9 bases had no gene match. The CDR3: CSVSTGTNHNEQFF. The CDR3 DNA reads as TGCAGCGTTTCCACCGGGACTAACCACAATGAGCAGTTCTTC.

This clonotype turned up a few times. The chain couples TRBV6-2 or TRBV6-3 to TRBJ2-3, with D maybe TRBD2 (5 bases). The CDR3 consists of 14 residues. Per germline, CDR1 MNHEY and CDR2 SVGEGT. V lost 8 bases and J lost 0, with 12 bases in between. The CDR3 loop reads CASGAVFSTDTQYF. CDR3 nucleotide sequence: TGTGCCAGCGGAGCGGTTTTCAGCACAGATACGCAGTATTTT.

The table lists this clonotype with a few counts. As DNA, the CDR3 is TGTGCCAGCAGTTTATCAGTCGAGGGGACAACCTACAATGAGCAGTTCTTC. The encoded protein is CASSLSVEGTTYNEQFF. V is TRBV27 and J is TRBJ2-1, with D perhaps TRBD1 (6 bases). V was cut by 0 bases and J by 2 bases, with 14 bases left in between. The CDR3 runs 17 residues. Germline V gene lookup returns CDR1 MNHEY and CDR2 SMNVEV (reference sequence).

The table lists this clonotype with many counts. V gene TRBV7-2 combines with J gene TRBJ2-3; no firm D call. V lost 1 base, J lost 5 bases, and 10 bases lay in between. Germline CDR1 reads SGHTA; CDR2 reads FQGNSA. The CDR3 has 14 residues. The CDR3 nucleotides are TGTGCCAGCAGCTTAGATTTGCGGAAAGATACGCAGTATTTT. Translation gives CASSLDLRKDTQYF.